The 14 T cell receptor beta chains reported below all come from one sample, sequenced in a study of blood T cell repertoires in COVID-19. TCRdb's copy holds only in-frame clones and misses some; the assay was immunoSEQ multiplex PCR. The profile shows about 59,000 clones, around 86% of them singletons. Sequenced sample: peripheral blood. Receptors originate from a woman older than 75 with acute or convalescent COVID-19.

The sample holds one count of this clone. The chain uses TRBV6-2 or TRBV6-3 and TRBJ2-7; TRBD1 might be the D (5 bases). The CDR3 runs to 13 residues. Germline CDR1 reads MNHEY; CDR2 reads SVGEGT. With 6 bases removed from V and 7 bases from J, the gap between germline ends came to 16 bases. The CDR3 sequence is CASSPMGLEEQYF. The CDR3 bases are TGTGCCAGCAGCCCTATGGGGCTGGAAGAGCAGTACTTC.

The chain links TRBV3-1 (or the pseudogene TRBV3-2) to TRBJ2-5, with D hard to call. Germline loops: CDR1 LGHDT, CDR2 YNNKEL (reference sequence). Trimming took 3 bases from V and 7 from J, leaving 9 bases between them. The CDR3 sequence is 12 residues long. The CDR3 DNA reads TGTGCCAGCAGCCACCTAGAGTTGACCCAGTACTTC. It codes for CASSHLELTQYF.

The chain employs TRBV19 and TRBJ2-3; 8 positions agree with TRBD1. The germline gives CDR1 LNHDA, CDR2 SQIVND (reference sequence). V lost 6 bases to trimming and J lost 5 bases; unmatched junction nucleotides: 7. The CDR3 contains 14 residues. The CDR3 region is CASSRQGNRDTQYF. In DNA, the CDR3 is TGTGCCAGTAGCAGACAGGGGAATAGAGATACGCAGTATTTT.

The sample holds one count of this clone. The V call is TRBV7-2, the J call TRBJ1-1; maybe TRBD1 (6 bases). Germline CDR1 SGHTA, CDR2 FQGNSA. V lost 0 bases, J lost 5 bases, and 13 bases lay in between. The CDR3 consists of 15 residues. The CDR3 here is CASSLAQQGSTEAFF. The DNA for the CDR3 is TGTGCCAGCAGCTTAGCGCAACAGGGAAGTACTGAAGCTTTCTTT. The complete variable domain, with remaining parts taken from reference TRBV7-2 and TRBJ1-1, reads GAGVSQSPSNKVTEKGKDVELRCDPISGHTALYWYRQSLGQGLEFLIYFQGNSAPDKSGLPSDRFSAERTGGSVSTLTIQRTQQEDSAVYLCASSLAQQGSTEAFFGQGTRLTVV.

The J gene is TRBJ1-1, the V gene TRBV11-1; 9 nucleotides match TRBD1. Germline V CDR1 and CDR2: SGHAT, FQDESV (reference sequence). The CDR3 contains 15 residues. With 6 bases clipped from V and 6 bases from J, the junction kept 11 bases outside the gene matches. CDR3: CASRPPGTGYAEAFF. CDR3 sequence (DNA): TGTGCCAGCAGACCTCCCGGGACAGGGTACGCTGAAGCTTTCTTT.

Only a few counts were recorded for this clone. The rearrangement joins TRBV28 to TRBJ2-7; weak D call: TRBD1 (7 bases). Germline values: CDR1 MDHEN, CDR2 SYDVKM. The V and J ends lost 3 bases and 7 bases respectively, with 19 bases between them. The CDR3 totals 15 residues. The DNA for the CDR3 is TGTGCCAGCAGTTTGGCGTTCAGGGGGAGGTGGGAGCAGTACTTC. This codes for CASSLAFRGRWEQYF.

This clone has only one observation. The chain recombines TRBV7-9 with TRBJ1-6; possibly TRBD1 for D (5 bases). This CDR3 is built from 14 residues. Trimming cost V 5 bases and J 9 bases, with 14 bases left between them. Germline CDR1 is SEHNR and CDR2 is FQNEAQ (reference sequence). CDR3 loop: CASSPMQGPSPLHF. The CDR3 DNA reads TGTGCCAGCAGCCCTATGCAGGGCCCTTCACCCCTCCACTTT.

This chain connects TRBV6-1 to TRBJ1-4; D might be TRBD1 (6 bases). V lost 3 bases and J lost 0, with 8 bases in between. Germline assignment: CDR1 MNHNS and CDR2 SASEGT. The CDR3 is made up of 15 amino acids. Written as DNA, the CDR3 is TGTGCCAGCAGTGACCCAGGGGCAACTAATGAAAAACTGTTTTTT. The encoded protein is CASSDPGATNEKLFF.

The chain recombines TRBV5-1 with TRBJ2-2; D perhaps matches TRBD1 (5 bases). The CDR3 extends over 17 amino acids. The germline V gene has CDR1 SGHRS and CDR2 YFSETQ. V lost 0 bases, J lost 5 bases, and 17 bases lay in between. This CDR3 reads CASSLGGASQRTGELFF. The DNA of the CDR3 is TGCGCCAGCAGCTTGGGGGGCGCGTCTCAGAGGACCGGGGAGCTGTTTTTT.

The chain is built from TRBV7-5 and TRBJ2-1; TRBD1, the D gene given by the table, was not confirmed from the DNA. TRBV7-5 is a documented pseudogene. The length of the CDR3 is 14 residues. The CDR3, as DNA: TGTGTCAGAAGCTTAGCGGCTTCCTACAATGAGCAGTTCTTC. It specifies CVRSLAASYNEQFF.

J is TRBJ2-7 and V is TRBV7-2; D is uncertain. V was trimmed by 4 bases and J by 2 bases, leaving 9 bases between them. The CDR3 loop spans 13 amino acids. Germline CDR1 and CDR2: SGHTA and FQGNSA. In DNA form, the CDR3 reads TGTGCCAGCAGCTCGCCTAATACCTACGAGCAGTACTTC. As protein: CASSSPNTYEQYF.

The genes are TRBV6-2 or TRBV6-3 and TRBJ1-1; D possibly corresponds to TRBD1 (5 bases). The CDR3 spans 14 residues. CDR1 and CDR2 from the germline V gene are MNHEY and SVGEGT. V lost 6 bases, J lost 1 base, and 12 bases lay in between. This CDR3 reads CASSGNRRNTEAFF. DNA of the CDR3: TGTGCCAGCAGCGGTAACAGGAGGAACACTGAAGCTTTCTTT.

The chain links TRBV5-4 to TRBJ1-6; 8 positions match TRBD1. The germline V gene encodes CDR1 SGHNT and CDR2 YYREEE (reference sequence). The CDR3 contains 17 residues. V lost 0 bases to trimming and J lost 14 bases; unmatched junction nucleotides: 16. CDR3 protein: CASSLAGLQGAGVTLHF. For the CDR3, the DNA is TGTGCCAGCAGCTTGGCCGGGTTGCAGGGGGCAGGTGTAACCCTCCACTTT. The whole variable domain, filled in from reference TRBV5-4 and TRBJ1-6, reads ETGVTQSPTHLIKTRGQQVTLRCSSQSGHNTVSWYQQALGQGPQFIFQYYREEENGRGNFPPRFSGLQFPNYSSELNVNALELDDSALYLCASSLAGLQGAGVTLHFGNGTRLTVT.

This chain links TRBV5-4 with TRBJ2-1; 8 positions agree with TRBD2. The V segment lost 0 bases and the J segment 8 bases; nucleotides outside the gene matches: 4. There are 14 residues in the CDR3. In germline, CDR1 is SGHNT, CDR2 YYREEE (reference sequence). CDR3 sequence (DNA): TGTGCCAGCAGCTTGGCAGCGGGAGTCGATGAGCAGTTCTTC. Translated: CASSLAAGVDEQFF.